The 24 T cell receptor beta chains in this list originate from one sample, sequenced in a study of beta chain features in type 1 diabetes. The study's findings and limits: Shortening that was moderate but significant affected the TCRB CDR3s of Type 1 diabetes patients in all four CD4+ subsets.

The antigens these receptors bind are not known. As every portion of the isolated RNA was reverse transcribed, the sequencing read expressed TCRB transcripts. The protocol was immunoSEQ multiplex PCR, while the TCRdb copy is restricted to in-frame clones and leaves out a portion. The data show nearly 350,000 clones, over 7% seen once. Sequencing was done on a sample of central memory CD4+ T cells from blood. Receptor source: a man under 40 with type 1 diabetes.

This clone was counted a few times. This chain links TRBV10-3 with TRBJ2-2; 7 bases agree with TRBD1. The J segment lost 4 bases and the V segment lost 4 bases, leaving 0 bases of the junction unmatched. The CDR3 totals 13 residues. CDR1 and CDR2 (germline): ENHRY, SYGVKD. The CDR3 reads CAISGDSTGELFF. The DNA of the CDR3 is TGTGCCATCAGTGGGGACAGCACCGGGGAGCTGTTTTTT.

The chain has TRBV6-5 and TRBJ1-6; 7 nucleotides align to TRBD1. From germline, CDR1 is MNHEY and CDR2 SVGAGI. The CDR3 is 14 residues long. Trimming at V came to 6 bases and at J to 9 bases, leaving 8 bases not matched to a gene. This CDR3 reads CASRHDREGSPLHF. Here the CDR3 DNA reads TGTGCCAGCAGACACGACAGGGAGGGTTCACCCCTCCACTTT.

The chain carries TRBV7-9 and TRBJ1-1, with D maybe TRBD1 (6 bases). The CDR3 spans 14 residues. Germline CDR1 SEHNR, CDR2 FQNEAQ (reference sequence). V lost 3 bases and J lost 3, with 11 bases in between. The CDR3, as DNA: TGTGCCAGCAGCTTGGACAGCTTTGACACTGAAGCTTTCTTT. Protein sequence: CASSLDSFDTEAFF. Drawing the rest from reference TRBV7-9 and TRBJ1-1, the complete variable domain is DTGVSQNPRHKITKRGQNVTFRCDPISEHNRLYWYRQTLGQGPEFLTYFQNEAQLEKSRLLSDRFSAERPKGSFSTLEIQRTEQGDSAMYLCASSLDSFDTEAFFGQGTRLTVV.

V usage is TRBV7-2 and J usage is TRBJ2-3; 11 positions match TRBD2. Germline CDR1 SGHTA, CDR2 FQGNSA. V lost 5 bases and J lost 2; bases outside the gene matches: 3. The CDR3 totals 15 residues. CDR3 in amino acids: CASSILAGDTDTQYF. The CDR3 region has the DNA TGTGCCAGCAGCATACTAGCGGGGGACACAGATACGCAGTATTTT.

The chain is built from TRBV2 and TRBJ2-1; perhaps TRBD1 as D (6 bases). The germline V gene has CDR1 SNHLY and CDR2 FYNNEI. The CDR3 covers 13 residues. The V and J ends lost 3 bases and 10 bases respectively, with 13 bases between them. The CDR3 sequence: CASSENTQGEQFF. The CDR3 DNA follows: TGTGCCAGCAGTGAGAACACCCAGGGGGAGCAGTTCTTC.

This clone was observed a handful of times. This chain connects TRBV5-4 to TRBJ2-5, with a tentative D call TRBD2 (6 bases). The CDR3 runs to 14 residues. From germline, CDR1 is SGHNT and CDR2 YYREEE (reference sequence). V lost 4 bases and J lost 5, with 15 bases in between. The CDR3 sequence is CASSRGGPEETQYF. The DNA of the CDR3 is TGTGCCAGCAGCCGCGGAGGGCCGGAGGAGACCCAGTACTTC.

Remarks on this clone: Other DNA sequences in the sample encode the same CDR3. The chain uses TRBV6-1 and TRBJ2-3; D uncertain. The germline V gene encodes CDR1 MNHNS and CDR2 SASEGT. The CDR3 loop spans 14 amino acids. Deletions cut 0 bases from V and 0 bases from J, with 4 bases between. The CDR3 protein is CASSEARSTDTQYF. The CDR3 DNA reads TGTGCCAGCAGTGAAGCGAGGAGCACAGATACGCAGTATTTT.

The chain is built from TRBV12-1 and TRBJ1-2; TRBD1, the table's D call, lacks a check against the DNA. TRBV12-1 is listed as a pseudogene. The CDR3 runs 16 residues. The CDR3 DNA sequence: TGTGCCAGCAGCTCTGCTGGGGACAGAAGGTACTATGGCTACACCTTC. Protein product: CASSSAGDRRYYGYTF.

This clone was observed a handful of times. Relative to the germline gene, one junction end is altered; a read error may explain this. The V gene is TRBV30, the J gene TRBJ1-1; D is unresolved. The V gene's germline CDR1 is GTSNPN and CDR2 SVGIG (reference sequence). The CDR3 has 13 amino acids. The DNA of the CDR3 is TGTGCCAGGAGAAGTCTTGCGGACACTGAAGCTTTCTTT. It codes for CARRSLADTEAFF.

This clone has a handful of counts. Germline is not matched at one junction end, which may reflect a read error. The chain employs TRBV7-7 and TRBJ2-5; a possible D gene is TRBD1 (6 bases). There are 13 residues in the CDR3. Germline V lookup: CDR1 SSHAT, CDR2 FNYEAQ (reference sequence). This CDR3 reads CASSLAGVKTQYF. The DNA for the CDR3 is TGTGCTAGCAGCTTAGCAGGGGTCAAGACCCAGTACTTC.

This clone was seen a few times. The chain couples TRBV30 to TRBJ1-5; D might be TRBD1 (6 bases). The germline V and J ends were trimmed by 2 bases and 6 bases, with 17 bases remaining between them. The CDR3 contains 15 residues. Germline V gives CDR1 GTSNPN, CDR2 SVGIG (reference sequence). The CDR3 region is CAWSHGQIRSQPQHF. Written as DNA, the CDR3 is TGTGCCTGGAGTCACGGACAGATTAGAAGTCAGCCCCAGCATTTT.

In its sample, this clone was seen a few times. V is TRBV19 and J is TRBJ1-1; D not resolved. V lost 7 bases to trimming and J lost 0 bases, with 0 bases between them. The length of the CDR3 is 10 residues. Germline CDR1 is LNHDA and CDR2 is SQIVND (reference sequence). The CDR3: CASMNTEAFF. In DNA form, the CDR3 reads TGTGCCAGTATGAACACTGAAGCTTTCTTT. The whole variable domain, remainder taken from reference TRBV19 and TRBJ1-1, is DGGITQSPKYLFRKEGQNVTLSCEQNLNHDAMYWYRQDPGQGLRLIYYSQIVNDFQKGDIAEGYSVSREKKESFPLTVTSAQKNPTAFYLCASMNTEAFFGQGTRLTVV.

The rearrangement joins TRBV29-1 to TRBJ2-6, with TRBD1 as a possible D gene (7 bases). In germline, CDR1 is SQVTM, CDR2 ANQGSEA. CDR3 length: 16 residues. Trimming shortened V by 5 bases and J by 1 base, and 15 bases separated the two germline ends. CDR3 sequence reads: CSVHHPGGSGANVLTF. The CDR3 DNA reads TGCAGCGTTCATCATCCAGGGGGGTCTGGGGCCAACGTCCTGACTTTC.

Only a few counts were recorded for this clone. The rearrangement uses TRBV2 and TRBJ1-4; 10 bases agree with TRBD1. Germline V gene lookup returns CDR1 SNHLY and CDR2 FYNNEI. V lost 1 base to trimming and J lost 5 bases; unmatched junction nucleotides: 1. This CDR3 comprises 15 residues. DNA of the CDR3: TGTGCCAGCAGTGAAGGGACAGGGGGGAATGAAAAACTGTTTTTT. Amino acid sequence: CASSEGTGGNEKLFF.

CDR3 DNA sequence: TGTGCCAGCAGCCTCCGCACGGGACGTAATGAGCAGTTCTTC. Translating gives CASSLRTGRNEQFF. The V call is TRBV14, the J call TRBJ2-1, with D perhaps TRBD1 or TRBD2 (5 bases each). There are 14 residues in the CDR3. Germline assignment: CDR1 SGHDN and CDR2 FVKESK. V dropped 4 bases and J dropped 7 bases, with 14 bases sitting between them.

This clone turned up a few times. The genes are TRBV7-8 and TRBJ2-5; TRBD2 matches at 10 bases. V was clipped by 7 bases and J by 4 bases; unmatched bases: 9. The CDR3 is 15 amino acids. Germline CDR1 and CDR2: SGHVS and FQNEAQ. The CDR3 loop is CASTIVAGGGETQYF. The CDR3 bases are TGTGCCAGCACTATCGTAGCGGGGGGCGGAGAGACCCAGTACTTC.

This clone was observed at least ten times. The chain has TRBV6-6 and TRBJ2-5; D may be TRBD1 (5 bases). V was clipped by 10 bases and J by 9 bases, with 12 bases between them. Germline lookup yields CDR1 MNHNY and CDR2 SVGAGI (reference sequence). This CDR3 is built from 10 residues. CDR3 sequence: CAIAQGAQYF. CDR3 nucleotide sequence: TGTGCCATCGCCCAGGGTGCCCAGTACTTC.

This clone has more than one count but fewer than ten. V and J are TRBV7-8 and TRBJ2-5, with 10 bases matching TRBD2. With 1 base clipped from V and 5 bases from J, the junction kept 4 bases outside the gene matches. The CDR3 runs to 15 residues. From germline, CDR1 is SGHVS and CDR2 FQNEAQ. In nucleotides, the CDR3 is TGTGCCAGCAGCTTAGAGCGGGGGGGCACCGAGACCCAGTACTTC. Encoded protein: CASSLERGGTETQYF.

Only a few counts were recorded for this clone. The CDR3 spells CASTLRQMNTEAFF. DNA of the CDR3: TGTGCCAGTACCCTACGACAGATGAACACTGAAGCTTTCTTT. V gene TRBV19 combines with J gene TRBJ1-1; tentatively, D is TRBD1 (5 bases). CDR1 LNHDA and CDR2 SQIVND come from the germline V gene (reference sequence). The CDR3 contains 14 residues. The ends were cut back, 7 bases at V and 0 bases at J, with 12 bases in the middle. The complete variable domain, with remaining parts taken from reference TRBV19 and TRBJ1-1, reads DGGITQSPKYLFRKEGQNVTLSCEQNLNHDAMYWYRQDPGQGLRLIYYSQIVNDFQKGDIAEGYSVSREKKESFPLTVTSAQKNPTAFYLCASTLRQMNTEAFFGQGTRLTVV.

This clone was counted only a few times. The gene calls are TRBV29-1 and TRBJ2-7; D is unclear. This CDR3 spans 11 amino acids. V lost 1 base to trimming and J lost 5 bases, with 6 bases between them. Germline V gene sequence: CDR1 SQVTM, CDR2 ANQGSEA. CDR3 loop: CSVEGAHEQYF. The CDR3 DNA reads TGCAGCGTTGAAGGGGCCCACGAGCAGTACTTC.

The chain couples TRBV11-2 to TRBJ2-3; D remains unclear. V shed 1 base and J shed 7 bases, with 9 bases lying between them. The CDR3 has 13 amino acids. Germline CDR1 is SGHAT and CDR2 is FQNNGV. The CDR3 protein is CASSLAAENTQYF. The CDR3 DNA reads TGTGCCAGCAGCTTAGCGGCGGAGAATACGCAGTATTTT. Full variable domain (rest looked up from reference TRBV11-2 and TRBJ2-3): EAGVAQSPRYKIIEKRQSVAFWCNPISGHATLYWYQQILGQGPKLLIQFQNNGVVDDSQLPKDRFSAERLKGVDSTLKIQPAKLEDSAVYLCASSLAAENTQYFGPGTRLTVL.

This clone was counted a few times. V and J are TRBV7-7 and TRBJ2-7; the D gene could be TRBD1 or TRBD2 (7 bases each). The CDR3 consists of 14 residues. V was pared by 5 bases and J by 6 bases, with 17 bases between. The germline CDR1 and CDR2 sequences are SSHAT and FNYEAQ (reference sequence). CDR3 sequence reads: CASSQGEGAFEQYF. DNA for the CDR3: TGTGCCAGCAGCCAGGGGGAGGGGGCTTTCGAGCAGTACTTC.

This chain links TRBV10-2 with TRBJ1-4; tentatively, D is TRBD1 (5 bases). This CDR3 comprises 13 residues. Trimming stripped 8 bases from V and 5 bases from J, with 12 bases between. Germline lookup yields CDR1 WSHSY and CDR2 SAAADI. CDR3 amino acids: CASAGGENEKLFF. The CDR3 DNA reads TGCGCCAGCGCCGGGGGGGAGAATGAAAAACTGTTTTTT.

V usage is TRBV13 and J usage is TRBJ1-5; TRBD1 might be the D (6 bases). This CDR3 is built from 14 residues. Trimming removed 2 bases at V and 7 bases at J, with 12 bases between. Germline CDR1 PRHDT, CDR2 FYEKMQ (reference sequence). CDR3 loop: CASSLQGGEQPQHF. The CDR3 DNA sequence: TGTGCCAGCAGCTTACAAGGGGGGGAACAGCCCCAGCATTTT.